The sequence of this T cell receptor (beta chain) was determined in a study of blood T cell repertoires in COVID-19. Background on the study: Acute and convalescent COVID-19 specimens originated in the United States, Italy and Spain. From T cells, B-cell-depleted T cells, or PBMCs came the material, which was cDNA or gDNA.

This CDR3 contains 15 residues. The V and J ends lost 3 bases and 0 bases respectively, with 12 bases between them. Germline CDR1 reads LNHDA; CDR2 reads SQIVND (reference sequence). Per the original data handling: Amplification from reference gene primers served as the basis for estimated nucleated cell counts. Some clones are missing from TCRdb's copy, which holds only in-frame ones; the method was immunoSEQ multiplex PCR. V and J calls and clone size are as listed in that table; D and trimming were resolved from the DNA. The table lists 150,000 to 200,000 clones, 80% of them singletons, with around 7% in the top ten.

The specimen was peripheral blood. This TCR was sampled from a man in his 70s with active or convalescent COVID-19. The gene calls are TRBV19 and TRBJ2-7; weak D call: TRBD1 (6 bases). DNA of the CDR3: TGTGCCAGTAGTATTGCAGGGGCTTACTCCTACGAGCAGTACTTC. This sequence encodes CASSIAGAYSYEQYF. The full variable domain, completed using reference TRBV19 and TRBJ2-7, is DGGITQSPKYLFRKEGQNVTLSCEQNLNHDAMYWYRQDPGQGLRLIYYSQIVNDFQKGDIAEGYSVSREKKESFPLTVTSAQKNPTAFYLCASSIAGAYSYEQYFGPGTRLTVT.